The 26 T cell receptor beta chains in this list originate from one sample, sequenced in a study of T cell therapy after organ transplantation. Time point meaning: 20-29 weeks after completion of therapy. These receptors are not linked to any known antigen. The repertoire was sequenced with immunoSEQ multiplex PCR; TCRdb's copy has only in-frame clones and lacks some. The sample has fewer than 25,000 clones; roughly 84% are singletons. Sample: CD8+ T cells from blood, taken after autologous CMV-specific T cell therapy. The receptor source for this set is a human patient who had received a solid organ transplant and had CMV disease. Some T cells may arise from the graft donor.

This chain links TRBV6-5 with TRBJ2-5; tentative D call: TRBD2 (6 bases). This CDR3 comprises 15 residues. Germline V gene data show CDR1 as MNHEY and CDR2 as SVGAGI. Trimming removed 2 bases at V and 2 bases at J, with 12 bases between. In DNA form, the CDR3 reads TGTGCCAGCAGTTACGTAGGTGGGGGGCAAGAGACCCAGTACTTC. It yields the protein CASSYVGGGQETQYF.

This chain joins TRBV4-1 and TRBJ2-5; D remains unclear. Germline values: CDR1 MGHRA, CDR2 YSYEKL. The CDR3 consists of 15 residues. V dropped 0 bases and J dropped 9 bases, with 17 bases sitting between them. CDR3 residues: CASSQDGGRQGPQYF. The CDR3 DNA is TGCGCCAGCAGCCAAGATGGTGGCAGACAAGGGCCCCAGTACTTC.

A few counts support this clone. This rearrangement joins TRBV15 to TRBJ2-3; tentatively, D is TRBD2 (6 bases). The ends were cut back, 4 bases at V and 4 bases at J, with 12 bases in the middle. The CDR3 length is 14 residues. CDR1 and CDR2 from the germline V gene are LNHNV and YYDKDF (reference sequence). The CDR3: CATSIWEVADTQYF. As DNA, the CDR3 is TGTGCCACCAGCATTTGGGAGGTCGCAGATACGCAGTATTTT.

The chain recombines TRBV27 with TRBJ2-2; the match to TRBD2 covers 12 bases. The CDR3 has 18 residues. Germline loops: CDR1 MNHEY, CDR2 SMNVEV (reference sequence). V lost 0 bases, J lost 4 bases, and 6 bases stayed unmatched. The DNA for the CDR3 is TGTGCCAGCAGTTTATCCCGACTAGCGGGAGTTAGCACCGGGGAGCTGTTTTTT. It is translated as CASSLSRLAGVSTGELFF.

J is TRBJ1-1 and V is TRBV27, with a weak D call TRBD1 (5 bases). The germline V gene encodes CDR1 MNHEY and CDR2 SMNVEV (reference sequence). This CDR3 region has 13 residues. The V end was cut by 3 bases, the J end by 11 bases, with 16 bases between. The CDR3 region has the DNA TGTGCCAGCAGTTTTACTCAGGGTGGAGAGGCTTTCTTT. As protein: CASSFTQGGEAFF.

The chain joins TRBV5-8 to TRBJ1-1, with a possible D match to TRBD1 (5 bases). The V gene lost 5 bases and the J gene lost 4 bases, with 15 bases spanning the gap. CDR1 is SGHTS, CDR2 YDEGEE, per germline. The CDR3 has 14 residues. As DNA, the CDR3 is TGTGCCAGCAGACGGGTGGGGGGGACCACTGAAGCTTTCTTT. Protein: CASRRVGGTTEAFF.

The chain uses TRBV19 and TRBJ2-7; 9 nucleotides agree with TRBD1. Germline values: CDR1 LNHDA, CDR2 SQIVND (reference sequence). J lost 4 bases, V lost 3 bases, and 1 base had no gene match. The CDR3 is 13 amino acids. In nucleotides, the CDR3 is TGTGCCAGTAGTATGGGACAGGGATACGAGCAGTACTTC. As protein: CASSMGQGYEQYF.

This chain connects TRBV6-1 to TRBJ2-2; 9 nucleotides line up with TRBD1. The V gene's germline CDR1 is MNHNS and CDR2 SASEGT. Germline trimming cut 8 bases from V and 4 bases from J; bases unmatched to any gene: 5. The CDR3 has 14 amino acids. CDR3: CASSRTGATGELFF. In DNA, the CDR3 is TGTGCCAGCTCCAGGACAGGGGCCACCGGGGAGCTGTTTTTT.

This clone was counted a few times. The chain is built from TRBV6-4 and TRBJ2-3; 9 bases are shared with TRBD2. The trim removed 4 bases at V and 0 bases at J, leaving 2 bases unmatched. There are 15 residues in the CDR3. The V gene's germline CDR1 is MRHNA and CDR2 SNTAGT. The CDR3 sequence: CASSAAGGSTDTQYF. DNA of the CDR3: TGTGCCAGCAGTGCAGCGGGAGGTAGCACAGATACGCAGTATTTT.

This chain joins TRBV25-1 and TRBJ2-4; D unclear. Germline V CDR1 and CDR2: MGHDK, SYGVNS. The V gene lost 2 bases and the J gene lost 0 bases, with 8 bases spanning the gap. The CDR3 loop spans 15 amino acids. The CDR3 DNA is TGTGCCAGCAGTGAACAGTACCTAGCCAAAAACATTCAGTACTTC. Encoded protein: CASSEQYLAKNIQYF.

This clone has only one observation. V is TRBV6-5 and J is TRBJ2-7; D gene unclear. The CDR3 is 13 residues long. Germline values: CDR1 MNHEY, CDR2 SVGAGI. Trimming cost V 4 bases and J 0 bases, with 7 bases left between them. The CDR3 bases are TGTGCCAGCAGTTTCGGCAGCTCCTACGAGCAGTACTTC. Amino acid sequence: CASSFGSSYEQYF.

The chain links TRBV5-8 to TRBJ1-2; D gene ambiguous. The CDR3 is made up of 13 amino acids. V was shortened by 0 bases and J by 3 bases, with 6 bases between the two germline ends. Germline loops: CDR1 SGHTS, CDR2 YDEGEE. The CDR3 DNA reads TGTGCCAGCAGCTTGGCGGCATACTATGGCTACACCTTC. Its translation: CASSLAAYYGYTF.

V is TRBV11-2 and J is TRBJ2-1; a weak D match, TRBD2 (5 bases). The germline V gene encodes CDR1 SGHAT and CDR2 FQNNGV. V was clipped by 2 bases and J by 2 bases, with 10 bases between them. The CDR3 is 15 residues long. The DNA of the CDR3 is TGTGCCAGCAGCTTATGGCGGGCGACCTACAATGAGCAGTTCTTC. It translates to CASSLWRATYNEQFF. Drawing the rest from reference TRBV11-2 and TRBJ2-1, the complete variable domain is EAGVAQSPRYKIIEKRQSVAFWCNPISGHATLYWYQQILGQGPKLLIQFQNNGVVDDSQLPKDRFSAERLKGVDSTLKIQPAKLEDSAVYLCASSLWRATYNEQFFGPGTRLTVL.

This clone was seen more than once but under ten times. In DNA, the CDR3 is TGTGCCAGTAGTAACAGGGGTACTGAAGCTTTCTTT. This translates into CASSNRGTEAFF. This chain links TRBV19 with TRBJ1-1; TRBD1 aligns across 7 bases. The V gene end was trimmed by 4 bases and the J gene end by 5 bases; junction bases not matched to a gene: 1. The CDR3 is made up of 12 amino acids. Germline-derived CDR1 and CDR2 are LNHDA and SQIVND (reference sequence).

The chain carries TRBV5-1 and TRBJ1-2; TRBD1 matches at 9 bases. The V segment lost 3 bases and the J segment 7 bases; nucleotides outside the gene matches: 7. This CDR3 region has 14 residues. The germline V gene has CDR1 SGHRS and CDR2 YFSETQ. The CDR3 region has the DNA TGCGCCAGCAGCTCCCTGACAGGGGGGATTGGCTACACCTTC. It yields the protein CASSSLTGGIGYTF. The full variable domain, with the rest looked up from reference TRBV5-1 and TRBJ1-2, is KAGVTQTPRYLIKTRGQQVTLSCSPISGHRSVSWYQQTPGQGLQFLFEYFSETQRNKGNFPGRFSGRQFSNSRSEMNVSTLELGDSALYLCASSSLTGGIGYTFGSGTRLTVV.

The chain uses TRBV10-3 and TRBJ2-3; 7 positions match TRBD1. V shed 5 bases and J 0 bases; nucleotides not matched to a gene: 5. This CDR3 region has 15 residues. The germline V gene has CDR1 ENHRY and CDR2 SYGVKD. DNA for the CDR3: TGTGCCATCAGTATAGGGGGCTACAGCACAGATACGCAGTATTTT. It translates to CAISIGGYSTDTQYF.

This clone occurred once. J is TRBJ2-1 and V is TRBV30; no clear D gene. This CDR3 is 10 amino acids long. CDR1 and CDR2 from the germline V gene are GTSNPN and SVGIG (reference sequence). The V end lost 2 bases, the J end lost 10 bases, and 6 bases lay between the germline ends. The CDR3 region has the DNA TGTGCCTGGAGTTTAGGGGAGCAGTTCTTC. Translating it yields CAWSLGEQFF.

By sample fraction, this clone is medium-sized. The CDR3 nucleotides read TGTGCCAGCAGTCGCCGGGACAGCTACAATGAGCAGTTCTTC. This translates into CASSRRDSYNEQFF. This chain uses TRBV6-5 with TRBJ2-1; TRBD1 aligns across 7 bases. The CDR3 contains 14 residues. Germline CDR1 and CDR2: MNHEY and SVGAGI. The trim removed 5 bases at V and 3 bases at J, leaving 4 bases unmatched.

Worth noting for this clone: Distinct nucleotide sequences in the sample also encode this CDR3. This chain joins TRBV6-5 and TRBJ2-7, with 11 bases that match TRBD1. The CDR3 extends over 14 amino acids. With V trimmed by 3 bases and J by 3 bases, 1 base remained unmatched. Germline assignment: CDR1 MNHEY and CDR2 SVGAGI. The CDR3, as DNA: TGTGCCAGCAGTTATGGGACAGGGGGCTACGAGCAGTACTTC. Translating it yields CASSYGTGGYEQYF.

This rearrangement joins TRBV5-6 to TRBJ2-1; D possibly corresponds to TRBD2 (6 bases). Germline V gene lookup returns CDR1 SGHDT and CDR2 YYEEEE. This CDR3 contains 15 residues. The ends were cut back, 0 bases at V and 8 bases at J, with 15 bases in the middle. The CDR3: CASSLATGVVDEQFF. Here the CDR3 DNA reads TGTGCCAGCAGCTTGGCTACGGGAGTTGTAGATGAGCAGTTCTTC.

CDR3 region: CASSPGLYPYEQYF. The CDR3 nucleotides read TGTGCCAGTAGTCCGGGGCTTTACCCCTACGAGCAGTACTTC. This chain connects TRBV19 to TRBJ2-7; D may be TRBD1 or TRBD2 (5 bases each). Germline V gene data show CDR1 as LNHDA and CDR2 as SQIVND (reference sequence). Trimming took 5 bases from V and 2 from J, leaving 13 bases between them. The CDR3 has 14 residues.

Regarding this clone: At one of its ends the junction is not consistent with the germline gene, which may arise from a read error. The gene calls are TRBV27 and TRBJ2-1, with D hard to call. In germline, CDR1 is MNHEY, CDR2 SMNVEV (reference sequence). This CDR3 is 12 amino acids long. CDR3 bases: TGTGCCAGCAGTCTATCGGCCAATGAGCAGTTCTTC. It is translated as CASSLSANEQFF.

The chain employs TRBV5-1 and TRBJ2-7; D gene unclear. The germline V gene has CDR1 SGHRS and CDR2 YFSETQ. This CDR3 region has 13 residues. The germline V and J ends were trimmed by 3 bases and 4 bases, with 11 bases remaining between them. CDR3: CASSSPDAYEQYF. CDR3 DNA: TGCGCCAGCAGCTCCCCGGACGCGTACGAGCAGTACTTC.

The chain carries TRBV5-8 and TRBJ2-2; D unresolved. Germline V gene data show CDR1 as SGHTS and CDR2 as YDEGEE. The CDR3 runs to 14 residues. The V gene lost 0 bases and the J gene lost 1 base, with 4 bases spanning the gap. The CDR3 DNA reads as TGTGCCAGCAGCTTGGACCTGAACACCGGGGAGCTGTTTTTT. Translating it yields CASSLDLNTGELFF.

CDR3 region: CASSAGGIVGYTF. For the CDR3, the DNA is TGTGCCAGCTCGGCAGGGGGAATAGTTGGCTACACCTTC. The chain has TRBV5-4 and TRBJ1-2, with 7 bases fitting TRBD1. Losses at the gene ends were 7 bases for V and 7 bases for J; bases not matched to a gene: 10. CDR1 SGHNT and CDR2 YYREEE come from the germline V gene (reference sequence). CDR3 length: 13 residues. The full variable domain, its missing parts supplied by reference TRBV5-4 and TRBJ1-2, is ETGVTQSPTHLIKTRGQQVTLRCSSQSGHNTVSWYQQALGQGPQFIFQYYREEENGRGNFPPRFSGLQFPNYSSELNVNALELDDSALYLCASSAGGIVGYTFGSGTRLTVV.

The chain carries TRBV4-3 and TRBJ2-7, with TRBD1 matching 10 bases. Germline CDR1 is LGHNA and CDR2 is YSLEER. There are 16 residues in the CDR3. J was trimmed by 7 bases and V by 0 bases; bases with no gene match: 9. The CDR3 spells CASSQDTGTGVLEQYF. In nucleotides, the CDR3 is TGCGCCAGCAGCCAAGATACGGGGACAGGGGTCTTGGAGCAGTACTTC.